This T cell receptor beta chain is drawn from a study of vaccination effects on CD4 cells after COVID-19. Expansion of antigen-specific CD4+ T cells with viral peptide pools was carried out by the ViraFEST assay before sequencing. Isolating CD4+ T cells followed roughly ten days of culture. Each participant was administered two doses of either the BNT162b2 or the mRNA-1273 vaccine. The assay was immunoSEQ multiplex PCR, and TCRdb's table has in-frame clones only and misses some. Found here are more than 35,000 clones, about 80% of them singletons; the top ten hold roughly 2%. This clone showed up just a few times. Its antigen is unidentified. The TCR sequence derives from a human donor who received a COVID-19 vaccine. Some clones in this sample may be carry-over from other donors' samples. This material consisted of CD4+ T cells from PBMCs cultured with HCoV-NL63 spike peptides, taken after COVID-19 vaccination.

The CDR3 is CASSGVGQGAYGYTF. The DNA of the CDR3 is TGCGCCAGCAGCGGGGTAGGACAGGGCGCCTATGGCTACACCTTC. J is TRBJ1-2 and V is TRBV5-1; 8 positions match TRBD1. Trimming removed 4 bases from V and 4 bases from J; junction bases left unmatched: 9. Per the germline V gene, CDR1 is SGHRS and CDR2 is YFSETQ. The CDR3 loop spans 15 amino acids.